This is a list of T cell receptor beta chains from one sample in a study of T-cell reconstitution after alpha-beta-depleted transplantation in children. Each CDR3 protein gets one entry after TCRdb re-called the PCR reads with MiXCR. The data contain approximately 390,000 distinct CDR3 sequences, about a tenth of them singletons. Sequenced here: PBMCs from the stem cell graft donor, sampled from the stem cell graft. The origin of the receptors is a human donor who donated a stem cell graft to a child with acute myeloid leukemia. The CDR3 runs from the conserved cysteine through the conserved F or W. The order of the fields is D gene, V gene, J gene, clone size, CDR3 protein, CDR3 DNA. D genes are given only for firm matches. Clone size, where shown, is once, few, many, or a class for clones that have expanded.

D: NA
V: TRBV6-5
J: TRBJ1-4
size: many
CDR3: CASKLGVATTNEKLFF
DNA: TGTGCCAGCAAATTAGGCGTGGCCACAACTAATGAAAAACTGTTTTTT

D: TRBD1
V: TRBV5-6
J: TRBJ2-3
size: few
CDR3: CASSRPGTGDTQYF
DNA: TGTGCCAGCAGCCGTCCCGGGACAGGGGATACGCAGTATTTT

D: TRBD1
V: TRBV12-3/TRBV12-4
J: TRBJ2-1
size: NA
CDR3: CASRSKGQGAGEQFF
DNA: TGTGCCAGCAGATCGAAGGGACAGGGGGCAGGTGAGCAGTTCTTC

D: TRBD2
V: TRBV11-2
J: TRBJ2-7
size: few
CDR3: CASSLDWGEGYEQYF
DNA: TGTGCCAGCAGCTTAGATTGGGGGGAGGGGTACGAGCAGTACTTC

D: NA
V: TRBV5-1
J: TRBJ1-4
size: NA
CDR3: CASSLAGRAVNEKLFF
DNA: TGCGCCAGCAGCTTGGCCGGGCGGGCGGTCAATGAAAAACTGTTTTTT

D: TRBD1
V: TRBV7-2
J: TRBJ2-2
size: NA
CDR3: CASSLGQGAGDLFF
DNA: TGTGCCAGCAGCTTAGGTCAGGGGGCCGGGGACCTGTTTTTT

D: NA
V: TRBV30
J: TRBJ1-1
size: few
CDR3: CAWSVSGYTEAFF
DNA: TGTGCCTGGAGTGTCTCCGGATACACTGAAGCTTTCTTT

D: NA
V: TRBV29-1
J: TRBJ2-5
size: NA
CDR3: CSVGYRVGGETQYF
DNA: TGCAGCGTTGGGTACAGGGTAGGGGGAGAGACCCAGTACTTC

D: NA
V: TRBV20-1
J: TRBJ2-5
size: few
CDR3: CSARISTRETQYF
DNA: TGCAGTGCTAGGATATCTACCCGGGAGACCCAGTACTTC

D: TRBD1
V: TRBV29-1
J: TRBJ2-5
size: NA
CDR3: CSVRQGWAETQYF
DNA: TGCAGCGTGCGACAGGGATGGGCAGAGACCCAGTACTTC

D: TRBD1
V: TRBV5-1
J: TRBJ2-1
size: NA
CDR3: CASSLEGTGGNNEQFF
DNA: TGCGCCAGCAGCTTGGAAGGGACAGGGGGGAACAATGAGCAGTTCTTC

D: NA
V: TRBV4-1
J: TRBJ2-1
size: NA
CDR3: CASSQDPASDEQFF
DNA: TGCGCCAGCAGCCAAGATCCAGCCTCCGATGAGCAGTTCTTC